This T cell receptor (beta chain) was obtained from a study of T-cell memory formation after mild COVID-19. Looking at the study overall: Most TCR clusters belonged to a single donor. General study findings and limits: Pre-infection memory already had some responding clones, implying cross-reactive memory joined.

Trimming removed 3 bases from V and 6 bases from J; junction bases left unmatched: 1. The CDR3 is made up of 13 amino acids. Germline V gene lookup returns CDR1 MRHNA and CDR2 SNTAGT. This clonotype has a handful of counts. Its antigen is unknown. TCRdb reanalysed the 5' RACE reads using MiXCR and keeps one entry per CDR3 protein. The table shows more than 110,000 distinct CDR3 sequences, with around 14% occurring only once. V gene TRBV6-4 combines with J gene TRBJ2-2; 7 bases match TRBD2. Sequencing was carried out using PBMCs or a T cell subset sorted from them (not recorded which). This receptor was identified in an adult woman who had mild COVID-19 (a few samples of this study predate the infection). Cell type and time point are not known. Here the CDR3 DNA reads TGTGCCAGCAGTGAGGGAGGGGCCGGGGAGCTGTTTTTT. Translating it yields CASSEGGAGELFF.